This TCR beta chain emerged from a study of memory CD8 T cells in hepatitis C reinfection. In the study overall: A couple of donors cleared primary HCV but became chronic after reinfection. Reinfection meant HCV RNA positivity after two negatives ≥60 days apart.

Regarding time point: late/post reinfection, 12 to 24 weeks after detection. No in vitro expansion preceded TCR sequencing of the sorted cells. The CDR3 spans 14 residues. CDR1 MGHRA and CDR2 YSYEKL come from the germline V gene. Regarding the study as a whole: Only a handful of donors prevented definitive conclusions about public clonotypes.

As for this clone: No antigen is known for it. One junction end disagrees with the germline gene, perhaps due to a read error. This CDR3 is also generated by other DNA sequences in the sample.

Profiled with immunoSEQ multiplex PCR; TCRdb holds only in-frame clones, not every one. This sample carries approximately 46,000 clones, roughly nine tenths of them seen once, and the ten largest clones take 0.72%. This TCR derives from a man aged 18 to 29 with hepatitis C virus infection. Sequences were obtained from naive CD8+ T cells sorted from blood. This chain uses TRBV4-1 with TRBJ1-1; TRBD1 might be the D (5 bases). CDR3 loop: CASSQEEGLAEAFF. The CDR3 nucleotides read TGCGCCAGTAGCCAAGAGGAGGGGTTAGCTGAAGCTTTCTTT.